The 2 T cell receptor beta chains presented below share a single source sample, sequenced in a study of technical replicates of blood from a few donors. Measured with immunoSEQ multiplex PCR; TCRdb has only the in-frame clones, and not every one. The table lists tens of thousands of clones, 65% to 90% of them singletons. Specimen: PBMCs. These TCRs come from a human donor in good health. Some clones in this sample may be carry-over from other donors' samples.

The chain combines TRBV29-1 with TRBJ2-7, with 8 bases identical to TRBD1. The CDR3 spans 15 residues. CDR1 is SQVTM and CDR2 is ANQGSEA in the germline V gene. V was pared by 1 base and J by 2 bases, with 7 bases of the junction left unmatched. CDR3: CSVEAVQGGAYEQYF. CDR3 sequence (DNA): TGCAGCGTTGAAGCCGTACAGGGGGGAGCCTACGAGCAGTACTTC.

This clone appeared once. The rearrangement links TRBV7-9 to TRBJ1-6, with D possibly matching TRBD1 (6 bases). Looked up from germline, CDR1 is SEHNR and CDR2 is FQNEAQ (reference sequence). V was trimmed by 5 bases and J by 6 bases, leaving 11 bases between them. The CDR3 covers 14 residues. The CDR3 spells CASSQEQGNSPLHF. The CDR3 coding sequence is TGTGCCAGCAGCCAGGAACAGGGTAATTCACCCCTCCACTTT.